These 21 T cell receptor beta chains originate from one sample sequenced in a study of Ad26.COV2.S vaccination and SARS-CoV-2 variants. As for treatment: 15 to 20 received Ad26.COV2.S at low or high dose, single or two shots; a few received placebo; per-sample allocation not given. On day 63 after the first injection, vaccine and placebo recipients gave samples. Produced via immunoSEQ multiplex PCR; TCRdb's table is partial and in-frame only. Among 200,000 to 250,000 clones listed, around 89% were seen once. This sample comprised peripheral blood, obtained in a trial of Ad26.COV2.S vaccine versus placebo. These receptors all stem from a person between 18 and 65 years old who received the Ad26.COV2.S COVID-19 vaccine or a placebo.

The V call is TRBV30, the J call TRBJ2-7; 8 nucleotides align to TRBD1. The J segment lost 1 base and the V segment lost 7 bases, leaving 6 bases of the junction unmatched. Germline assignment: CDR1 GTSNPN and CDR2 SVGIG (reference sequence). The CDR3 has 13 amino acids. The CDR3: CASRTGPSYEQYF. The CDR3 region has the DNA TGTGCCTCCCGGACAGGGCCTTCCTACGAGCAGTACTTC.

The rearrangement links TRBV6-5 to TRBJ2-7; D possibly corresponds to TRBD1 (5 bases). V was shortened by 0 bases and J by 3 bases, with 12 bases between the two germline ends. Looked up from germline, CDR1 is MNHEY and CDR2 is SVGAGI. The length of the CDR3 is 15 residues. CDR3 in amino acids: CASSYSSDSYYEQYF. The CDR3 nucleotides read TGTGCCAGCAGTTACTCGAGCGACAGTTACTACGAGCAGTACTTC.

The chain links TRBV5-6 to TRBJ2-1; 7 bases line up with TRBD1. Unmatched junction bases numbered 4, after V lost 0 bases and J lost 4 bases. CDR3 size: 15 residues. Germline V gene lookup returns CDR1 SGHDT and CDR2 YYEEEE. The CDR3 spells CASSLEGRGYNEQFF. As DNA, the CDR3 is TGTGCCAGCAGCTTGGAGGGCAGGGGGTACAATGAGCAGTTCTTC.

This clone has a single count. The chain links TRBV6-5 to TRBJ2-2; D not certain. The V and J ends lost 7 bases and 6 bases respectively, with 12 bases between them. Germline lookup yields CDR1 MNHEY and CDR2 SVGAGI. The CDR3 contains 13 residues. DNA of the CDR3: TGTGCCAGCACGCCGGTTGGAGCCGGGGAGCTGTTTTTT. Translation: CASTPVGAGELFF.

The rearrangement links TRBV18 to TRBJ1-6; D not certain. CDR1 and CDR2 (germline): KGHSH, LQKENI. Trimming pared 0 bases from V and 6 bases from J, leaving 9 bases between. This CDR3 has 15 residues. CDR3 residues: CASSPPGIGNSPLHF. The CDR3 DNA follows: TGTGCCAGCTCACCACCGGGGATCGGTAATTCACCCCTCCACTTT. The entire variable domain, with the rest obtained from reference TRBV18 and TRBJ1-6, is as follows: NAGVMQNPRHLVRRRGQEARLRCSPMKGHSHVYWYRQLPEEGLKFMVYLQKENIIDESGMPKERFSAEFPKEGPSILRIQQVVRGDSAAYFCASSPPGIGNSPLHFGNGTRLTVT.

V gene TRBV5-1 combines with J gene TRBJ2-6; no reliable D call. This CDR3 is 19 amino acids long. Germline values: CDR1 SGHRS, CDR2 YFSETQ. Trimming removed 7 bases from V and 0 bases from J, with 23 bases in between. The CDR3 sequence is CASRGYGGVSYSGANVLTF. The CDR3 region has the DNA TGCGCCAGCCGAGGTTACGGTGGCGTTTCCTACTCTGGGGCCAACGTCCTGACTTTC.

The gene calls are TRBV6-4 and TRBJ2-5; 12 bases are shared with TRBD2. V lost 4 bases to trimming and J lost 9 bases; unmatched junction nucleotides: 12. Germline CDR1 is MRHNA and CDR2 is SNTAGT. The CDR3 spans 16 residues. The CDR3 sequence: CASSGAPSGRARAQYF. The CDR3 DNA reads TGTGCCAGCAGTGGGGCTCCTAGCGGGAGGGCGCGGGCCCAGTACTTC.

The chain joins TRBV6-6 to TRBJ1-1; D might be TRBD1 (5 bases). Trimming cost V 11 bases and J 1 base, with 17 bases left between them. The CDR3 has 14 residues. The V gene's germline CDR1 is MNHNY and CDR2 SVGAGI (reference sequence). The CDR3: CACRERGRNTEAFF. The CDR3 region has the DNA TGTGCCTGTAGGGAACGGGGGAGGAACACTGAAGCTTTCTTT.

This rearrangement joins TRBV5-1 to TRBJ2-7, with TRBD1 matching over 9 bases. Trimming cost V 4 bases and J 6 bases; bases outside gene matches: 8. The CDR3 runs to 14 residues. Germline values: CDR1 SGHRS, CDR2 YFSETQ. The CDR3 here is CASSLGTGPLEQYF. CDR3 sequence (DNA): TGCGCCAGCAGCCTCGGGACAGGGCCCCTCGAGCAGTACTTC.

As DNA, the CDR3 is TGTGCCAGCAGCTTTCTAGCGGATCCCCTGGGCAATGAGCAGTTCTTC. Translated, it gives CASSFLADPLGNEQFF. The chain links TRBV11-2 to TRBJ2-1, with 7 bases lining up with TRBD2. The V gene end was trimmed by 3 bases and the J gene end by 6 bases; junction bases not matched to a gene: 11. Germline-derived CDR1 and CDR2 are SGHAT and FQNNGV. The CDR3 covers 16 residues.

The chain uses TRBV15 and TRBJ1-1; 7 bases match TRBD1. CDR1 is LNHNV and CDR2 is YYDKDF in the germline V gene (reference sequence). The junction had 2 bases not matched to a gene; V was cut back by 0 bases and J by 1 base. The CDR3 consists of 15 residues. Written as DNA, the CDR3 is TGTGCCACCAGCAGAGAGGGACAGTGGAACACTGAAGCTTTCTTT. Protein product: CATSREGQWNTEAFF.

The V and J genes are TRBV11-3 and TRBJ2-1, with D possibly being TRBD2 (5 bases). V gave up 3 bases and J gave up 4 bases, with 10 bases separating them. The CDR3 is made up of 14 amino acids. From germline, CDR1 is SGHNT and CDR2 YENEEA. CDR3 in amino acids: CASSLGGLYNEQFF. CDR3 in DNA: TGTGCCAGCAGCTTGGGCGGGTTATACAATGAGCAGTTCTTC.

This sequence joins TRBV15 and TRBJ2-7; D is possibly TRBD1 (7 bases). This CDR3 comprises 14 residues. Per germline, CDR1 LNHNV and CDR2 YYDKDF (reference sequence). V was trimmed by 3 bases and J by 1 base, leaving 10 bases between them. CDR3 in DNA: TGTGCCACCAGCAGGGGGGGACAGTCCTACGAGCAGTACTTC. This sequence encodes CATSRGGQSYEQYF.

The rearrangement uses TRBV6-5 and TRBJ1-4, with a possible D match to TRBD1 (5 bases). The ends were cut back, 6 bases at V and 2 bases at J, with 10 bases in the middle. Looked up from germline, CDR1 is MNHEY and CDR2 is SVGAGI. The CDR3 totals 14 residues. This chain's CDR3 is CASRQGSTNEKLFF. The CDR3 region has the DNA TGTGCCAGCAGGCAGGGTAGTACTAATGAAAAACTGTTTTTT.

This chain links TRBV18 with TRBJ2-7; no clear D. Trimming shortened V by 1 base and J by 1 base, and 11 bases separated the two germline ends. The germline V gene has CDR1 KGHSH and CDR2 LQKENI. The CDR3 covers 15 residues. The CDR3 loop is CASSPQGSESYEQYF. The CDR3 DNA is TGTGCCAGCTCACCACAGGGCAGCGAGTCCTACGAGCAGTACTTC.

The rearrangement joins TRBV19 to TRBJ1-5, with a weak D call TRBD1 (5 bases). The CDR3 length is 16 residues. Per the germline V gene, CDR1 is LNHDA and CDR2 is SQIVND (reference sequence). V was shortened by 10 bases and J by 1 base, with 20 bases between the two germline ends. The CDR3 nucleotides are TGTGCCACCACGAGGTCTGGTTCAGGGAGCAATCAGCCCCAGCATTTT. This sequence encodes CATTRSGSGSNQPQHF.

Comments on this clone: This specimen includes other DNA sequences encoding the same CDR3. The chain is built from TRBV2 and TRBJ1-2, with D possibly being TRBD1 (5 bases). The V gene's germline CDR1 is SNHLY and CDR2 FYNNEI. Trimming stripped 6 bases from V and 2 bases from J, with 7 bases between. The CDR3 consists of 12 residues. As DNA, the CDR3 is TGTGCCAGCAGAGGGGAAAACTATGGCTACACCTTC. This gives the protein CASRGENYGYTF.

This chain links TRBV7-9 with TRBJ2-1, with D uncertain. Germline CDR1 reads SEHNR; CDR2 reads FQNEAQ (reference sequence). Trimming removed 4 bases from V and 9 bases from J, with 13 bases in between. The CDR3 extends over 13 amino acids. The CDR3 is CASSSTVAAEQFF. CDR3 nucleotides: TGTGCCAGCAGCTCTACGGTAGCCGCTGAGCAGTTCTTC.

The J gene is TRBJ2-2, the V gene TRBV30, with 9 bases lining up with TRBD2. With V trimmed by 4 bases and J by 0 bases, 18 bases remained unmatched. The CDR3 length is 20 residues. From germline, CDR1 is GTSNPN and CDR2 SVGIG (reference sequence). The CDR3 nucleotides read TGTGCCTGGATAAGACCCCTCCAGCGGGGGGCCCTTTCGAACACCGGGGAGCTGTTTTTT. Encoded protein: CAWIRPLQRGALSNTGELFF.

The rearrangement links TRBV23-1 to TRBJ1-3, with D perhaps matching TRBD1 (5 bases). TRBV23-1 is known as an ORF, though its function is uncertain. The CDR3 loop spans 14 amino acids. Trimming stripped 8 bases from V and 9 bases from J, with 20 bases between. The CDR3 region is CASPPREGGGTIYF. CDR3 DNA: TGCGCCAGCCCTCCCAGGGAGGGTGGAGGCACCATATATTTT.

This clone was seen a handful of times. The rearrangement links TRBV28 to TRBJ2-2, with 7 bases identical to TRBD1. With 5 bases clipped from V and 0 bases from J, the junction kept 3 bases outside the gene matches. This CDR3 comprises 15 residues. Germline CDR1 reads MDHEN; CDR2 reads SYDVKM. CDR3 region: CASSLTGPNTGELFF. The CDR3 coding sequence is TGTGCCAGCAGTCTGACAGGGCCGAACACCGGGGAGCTGTTTTTT.